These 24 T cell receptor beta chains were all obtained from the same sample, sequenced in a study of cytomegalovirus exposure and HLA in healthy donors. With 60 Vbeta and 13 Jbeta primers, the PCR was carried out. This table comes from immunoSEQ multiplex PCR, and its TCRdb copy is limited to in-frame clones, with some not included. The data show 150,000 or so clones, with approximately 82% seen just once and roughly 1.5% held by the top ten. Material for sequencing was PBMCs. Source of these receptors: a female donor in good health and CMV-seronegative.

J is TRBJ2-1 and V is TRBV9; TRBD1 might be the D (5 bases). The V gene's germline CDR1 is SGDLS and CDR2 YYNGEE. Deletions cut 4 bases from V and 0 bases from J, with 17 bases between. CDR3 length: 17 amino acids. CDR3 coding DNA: TGTGCCAGCAGCACTCCGCTGGGGCACCACTCCTACAATGAGCAGTTCTTC. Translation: CASSTPLGHHSYNEQFF.

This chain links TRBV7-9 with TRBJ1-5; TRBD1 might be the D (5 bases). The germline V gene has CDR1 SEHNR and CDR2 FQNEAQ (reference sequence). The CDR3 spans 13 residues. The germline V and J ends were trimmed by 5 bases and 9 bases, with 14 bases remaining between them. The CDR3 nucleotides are TGTGCCAGCAGCCCGGGGGGGTGGGGGCCCCAGCATTTT. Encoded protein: CASSPGGWGPQHF.

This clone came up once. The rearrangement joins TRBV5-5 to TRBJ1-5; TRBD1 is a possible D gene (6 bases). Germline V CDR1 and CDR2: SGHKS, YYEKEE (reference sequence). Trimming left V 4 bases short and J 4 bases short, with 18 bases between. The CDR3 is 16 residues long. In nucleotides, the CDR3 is TGTGCCAGCAGCCCGGAGTTCAGGGGCTCTAATCAGCCCCAGCATTTT. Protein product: CASSPEFRGSNQPQHF. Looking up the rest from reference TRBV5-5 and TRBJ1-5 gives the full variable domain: DAGVTQSPTHLIKTRGQQVTLRCSPISGHKSVSWYQQVLGQGPQFIFQYYEKEERGRGNFPDRFSARQFPNYSSELNVNALLLGDSALYLCASSPEFRGSNQPQHFGDGTRLSIL.

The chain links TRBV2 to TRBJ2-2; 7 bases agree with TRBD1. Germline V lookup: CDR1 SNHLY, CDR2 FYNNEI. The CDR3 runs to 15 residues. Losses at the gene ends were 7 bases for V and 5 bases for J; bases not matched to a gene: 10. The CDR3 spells CASTEEGGATGELFF. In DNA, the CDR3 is TGTGCCAGCACCGAAGAAGGGGGCGCGACCGGGGAGCTGTTTTTT.

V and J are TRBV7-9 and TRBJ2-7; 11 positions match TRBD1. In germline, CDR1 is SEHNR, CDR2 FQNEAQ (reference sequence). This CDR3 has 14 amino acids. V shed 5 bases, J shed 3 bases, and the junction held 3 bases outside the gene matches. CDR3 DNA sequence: TGTGCCAGCAGCGCGGGACAGGGGGACTACGAGCAGTACTTC. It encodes CASSAGQGDYEQYF.

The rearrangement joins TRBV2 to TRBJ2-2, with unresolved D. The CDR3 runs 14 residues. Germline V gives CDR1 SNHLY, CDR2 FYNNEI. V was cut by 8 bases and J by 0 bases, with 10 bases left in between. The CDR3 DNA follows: TGTGCCAGCTGCCCGGGTCCGAACACCGGGGAGCTGTTTTTT. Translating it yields CASCPGPNTGELFF.

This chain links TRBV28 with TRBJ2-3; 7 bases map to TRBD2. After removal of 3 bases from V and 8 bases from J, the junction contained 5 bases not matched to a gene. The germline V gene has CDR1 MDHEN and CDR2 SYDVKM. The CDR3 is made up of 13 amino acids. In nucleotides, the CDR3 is TGTGCCAGCAGTTTTGCTAGCGGAGGTACGCAGTATTTT. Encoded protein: CASSFASGGTQYF.

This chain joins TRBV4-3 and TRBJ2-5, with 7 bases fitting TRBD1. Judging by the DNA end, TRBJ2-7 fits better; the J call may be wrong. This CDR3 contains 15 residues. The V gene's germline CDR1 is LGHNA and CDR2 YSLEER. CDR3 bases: TGCGCCAGCAGCCTCGGACAGGCCACCTCCTACGAGCAGTACTTC. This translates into CASSLGQATSYEQYF.

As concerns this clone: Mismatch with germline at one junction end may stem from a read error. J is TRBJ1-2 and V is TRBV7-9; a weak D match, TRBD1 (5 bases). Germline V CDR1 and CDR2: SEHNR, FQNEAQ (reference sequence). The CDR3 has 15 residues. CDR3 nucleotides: TGTTCCAGCAGCTTAGGAGGGGACTTTCCCTATGGCTACACCTTC. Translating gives CSSSLGGDFPYGYTF.

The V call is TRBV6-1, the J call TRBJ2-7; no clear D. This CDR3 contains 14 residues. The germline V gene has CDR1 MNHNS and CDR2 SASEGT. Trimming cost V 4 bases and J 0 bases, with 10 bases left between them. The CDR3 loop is CASSGADLSYEQYF. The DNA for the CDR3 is TGTGCCAGCAGTGGGGCAGACCTCTCCTACGAGCAGTACTTC.

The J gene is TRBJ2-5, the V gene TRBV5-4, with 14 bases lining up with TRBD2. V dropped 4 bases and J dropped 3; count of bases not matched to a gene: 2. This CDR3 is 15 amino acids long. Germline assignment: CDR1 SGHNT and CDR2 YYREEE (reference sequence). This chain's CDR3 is CASSPGLAGEETQYF. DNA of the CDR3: TGTGCCAGCAGCCCGGGACTAGCGGGAGAAGAGACCCAGTACTTC.

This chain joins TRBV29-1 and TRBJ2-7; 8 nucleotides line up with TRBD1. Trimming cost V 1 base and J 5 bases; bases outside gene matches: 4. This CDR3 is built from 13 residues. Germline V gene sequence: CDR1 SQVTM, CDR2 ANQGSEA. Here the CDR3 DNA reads TGCAGCGTTGAAGGACAGGGGAGCAACGAGCAGTACTTC. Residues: CSVEGQGSNEQYF.

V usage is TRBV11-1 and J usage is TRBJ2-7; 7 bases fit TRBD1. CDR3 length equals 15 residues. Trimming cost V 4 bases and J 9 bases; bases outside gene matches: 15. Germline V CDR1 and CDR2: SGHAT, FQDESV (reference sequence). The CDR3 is CASSSVGDSRWGQYF. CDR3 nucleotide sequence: TGTGCCAGCAGCTCCGTCGGGGACAGCCGCTGGGGGCAGTACTTC.

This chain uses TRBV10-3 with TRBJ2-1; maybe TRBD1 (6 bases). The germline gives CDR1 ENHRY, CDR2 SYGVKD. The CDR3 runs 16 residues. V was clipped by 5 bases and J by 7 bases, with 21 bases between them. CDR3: CAISSTLGLGTNEQFF. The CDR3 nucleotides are TGTGCCATCAGTTCAACCCTCGGACTGGGGACAAATGAGCAGTTCTTC.

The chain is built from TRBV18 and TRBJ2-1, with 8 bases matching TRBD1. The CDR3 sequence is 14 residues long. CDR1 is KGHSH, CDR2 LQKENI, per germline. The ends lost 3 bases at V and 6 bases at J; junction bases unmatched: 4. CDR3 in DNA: TGTGCCAGCTCACCGGACAGGGACAGCAATGAGCAGTTCTTC. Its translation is CASSPDRDSNEQFF. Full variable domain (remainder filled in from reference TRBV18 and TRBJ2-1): NAGVMQNPRHLVRRRGQEARLRCSPMKGHSHVYWYRQLPEEGLKFMVYLQKENIIDESGMPKERFSAEFPKEGPSILRIQQVVRGDSAAYFCASSPDRDSNEQFFGPGTRLTVL.

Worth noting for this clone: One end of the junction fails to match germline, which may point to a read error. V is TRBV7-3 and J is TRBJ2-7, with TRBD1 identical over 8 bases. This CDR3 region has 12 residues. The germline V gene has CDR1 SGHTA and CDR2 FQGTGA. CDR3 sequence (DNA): TGTTCCAGCAGCTTACCCGGACAGGGCAAGTACTTC. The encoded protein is CSSSLPGQGKYF.

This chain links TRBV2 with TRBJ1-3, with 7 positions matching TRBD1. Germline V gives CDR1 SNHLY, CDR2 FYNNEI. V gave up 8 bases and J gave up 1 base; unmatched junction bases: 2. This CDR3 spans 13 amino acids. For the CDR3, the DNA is TGTGCCAGCGACAGGGAATCTGGAAACACCATATATTTT. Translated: CASDRESGNTIYF.

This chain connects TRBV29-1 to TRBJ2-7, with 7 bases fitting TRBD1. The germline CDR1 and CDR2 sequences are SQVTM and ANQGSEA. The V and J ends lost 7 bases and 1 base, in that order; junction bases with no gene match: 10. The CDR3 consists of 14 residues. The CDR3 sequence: CSAAPEQGSYEQYF. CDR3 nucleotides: TGCAGCGCTGCCCCTGAACAGGGGTCCTACGAGCAGTACTTC.

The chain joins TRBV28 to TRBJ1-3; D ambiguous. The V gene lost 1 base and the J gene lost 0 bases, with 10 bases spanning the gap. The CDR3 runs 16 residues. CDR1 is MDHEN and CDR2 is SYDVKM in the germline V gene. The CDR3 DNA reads TGTGCCAGCAGTTTATATGTCGGGGTCTCTGGAAACACCATATATTTT. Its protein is CASSLYVGVSGNTIYF.

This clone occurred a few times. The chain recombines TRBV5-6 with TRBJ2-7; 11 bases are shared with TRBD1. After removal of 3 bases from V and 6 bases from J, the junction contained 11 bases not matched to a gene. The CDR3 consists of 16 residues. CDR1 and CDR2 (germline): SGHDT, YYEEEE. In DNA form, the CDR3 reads TGTGCCAGCAGCTGGGACTTCGGACAGGGGGCCAGCGAGCAGTACTTC. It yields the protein CASSWDFGQGASEQYF.

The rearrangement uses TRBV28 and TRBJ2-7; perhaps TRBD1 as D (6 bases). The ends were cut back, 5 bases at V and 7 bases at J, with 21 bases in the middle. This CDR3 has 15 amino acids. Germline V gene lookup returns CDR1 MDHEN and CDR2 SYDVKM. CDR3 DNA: TGTGCCAGCAGTCCCCCCGGGCAGGGGATTCGGGAGCAGTACTTC. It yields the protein CASSPPGQGIREQYF.

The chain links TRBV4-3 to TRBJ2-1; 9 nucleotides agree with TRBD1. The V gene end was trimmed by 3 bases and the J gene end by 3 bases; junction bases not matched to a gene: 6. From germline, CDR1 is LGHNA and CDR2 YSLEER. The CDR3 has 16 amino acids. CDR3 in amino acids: CASSQSGQGRYNEQFF. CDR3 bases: TGCGCCAGCAGCCAGTCGGGACAGGGACGCTACAATGAGCAGTTCTTC.

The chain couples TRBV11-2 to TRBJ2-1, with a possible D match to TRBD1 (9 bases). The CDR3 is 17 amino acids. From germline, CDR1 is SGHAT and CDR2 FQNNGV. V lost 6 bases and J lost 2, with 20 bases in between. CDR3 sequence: CASRRGRGDRAYNEQFF. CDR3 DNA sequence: TGTGCCAGCAGGCGGGGGCGGGGGGACAGGGCCTACAATGAGCAGTTCTTC.

The CDR3 region has the DNA TGTGCCAGCAGCGTCGACGGGAGGGCCGACAATGAGCAGTTCTTC. It specifies CASSVDGRADNEQFF. The chain joins TRBV9 to TRBJ2-1; TRBD2 matches at 8 bases. Germline values: CDR1 SGDLS, CDR2 YYNGEE. The CDR3 runs 15 residues. With V trimmed by 2 bases and J by 5 bases, 6 bases remained unmatched.